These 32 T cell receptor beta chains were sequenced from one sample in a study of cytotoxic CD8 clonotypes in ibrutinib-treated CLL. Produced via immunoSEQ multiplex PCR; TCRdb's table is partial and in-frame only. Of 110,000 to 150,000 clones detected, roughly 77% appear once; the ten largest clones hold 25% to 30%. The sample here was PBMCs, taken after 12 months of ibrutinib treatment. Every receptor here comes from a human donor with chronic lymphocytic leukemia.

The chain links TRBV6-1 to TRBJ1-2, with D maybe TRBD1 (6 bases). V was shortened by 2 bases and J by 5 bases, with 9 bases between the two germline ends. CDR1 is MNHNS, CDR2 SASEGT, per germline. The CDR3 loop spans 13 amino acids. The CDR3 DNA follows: TGTGCCAGCAGTGAATTCAGGGGTTATGGCTACACCTTC. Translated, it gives CASSEFRGYGYTF.

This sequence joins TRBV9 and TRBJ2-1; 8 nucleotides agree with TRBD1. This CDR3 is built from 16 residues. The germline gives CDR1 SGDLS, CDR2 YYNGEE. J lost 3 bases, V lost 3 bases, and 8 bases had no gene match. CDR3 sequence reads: CASSATIGTGYNEQFF. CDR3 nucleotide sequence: TGTGCCAGCAGCGCCACCATCGGGACAGGCTACAATGAGCAGTTCTTC.

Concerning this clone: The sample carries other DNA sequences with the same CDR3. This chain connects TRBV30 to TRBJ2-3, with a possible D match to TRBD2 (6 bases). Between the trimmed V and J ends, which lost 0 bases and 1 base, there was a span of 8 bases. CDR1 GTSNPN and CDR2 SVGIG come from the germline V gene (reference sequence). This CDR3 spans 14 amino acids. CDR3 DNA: TGTGCCTGGAGTGTTTCGGGGGGCACAGATACGCAGTATTTT. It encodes CAWSVSGGTDTQYF.

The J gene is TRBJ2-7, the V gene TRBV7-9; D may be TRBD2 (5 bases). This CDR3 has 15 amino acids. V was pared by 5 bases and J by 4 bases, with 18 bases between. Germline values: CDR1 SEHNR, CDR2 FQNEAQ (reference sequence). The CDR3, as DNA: TGTGCCAGCAGCGCCCTCGTAGGGAGCAGGTACGAGCAGTACTTC. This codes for CASSALVGSRYEQYF.

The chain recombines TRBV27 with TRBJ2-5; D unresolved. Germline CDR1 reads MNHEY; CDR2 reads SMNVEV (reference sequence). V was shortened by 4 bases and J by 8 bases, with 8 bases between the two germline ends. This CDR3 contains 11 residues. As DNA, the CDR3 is TGTGCCAGCAGTTCACGTTTCACCCAGTACTTC. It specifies CASSSRFTQYF.

The DNA of the CDR3 is TGTGCCAGCAGTCCTACCCTCGGACAGGCCCGCGCCCAGCATTTT. The encoded protein is CASSPTLGQARAQHF. V and J are TRBV28 and TRBJ1-5; TRBD1 agrees at 7 bases. CDR1 MDHEN and CDR2 SYDVKM come from the germline V gene. Unmatched junction bases numbered 15, after V lost 5 bases and J lost 11 bases. The CDR3 is 15 residues long.

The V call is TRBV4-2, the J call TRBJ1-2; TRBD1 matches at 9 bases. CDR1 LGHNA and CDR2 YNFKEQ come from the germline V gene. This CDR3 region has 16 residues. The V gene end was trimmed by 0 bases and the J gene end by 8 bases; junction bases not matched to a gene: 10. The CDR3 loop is CASSQDVGQGGGGYTF. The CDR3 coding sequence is TGTGCCAGCAGCCAAGACGTGGGACAGGGCGGAGGCGGCTACACCTTC.

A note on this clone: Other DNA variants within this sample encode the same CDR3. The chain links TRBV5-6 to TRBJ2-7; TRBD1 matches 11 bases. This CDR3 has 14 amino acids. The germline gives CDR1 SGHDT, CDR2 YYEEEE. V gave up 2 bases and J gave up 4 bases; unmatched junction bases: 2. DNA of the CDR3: TGTGCCAGCAGCTTCGGGACAGGGGGATACGAGCAGTACTTC. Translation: CASSFGTGGYEQYF.

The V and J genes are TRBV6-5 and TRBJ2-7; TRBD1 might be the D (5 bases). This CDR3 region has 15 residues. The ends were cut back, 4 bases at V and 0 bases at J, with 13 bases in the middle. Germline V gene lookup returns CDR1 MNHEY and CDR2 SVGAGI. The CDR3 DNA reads TGTGCCAGCAGTTCGGAACAGGCGAGCTCCTACGAGCAGTACTTC. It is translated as CASSSEQASSYEQYF.

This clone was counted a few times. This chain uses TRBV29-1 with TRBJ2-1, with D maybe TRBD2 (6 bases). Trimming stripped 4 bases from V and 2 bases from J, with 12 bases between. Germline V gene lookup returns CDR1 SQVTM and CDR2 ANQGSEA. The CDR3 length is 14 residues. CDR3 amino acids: CSVVRGTTYNEQFF. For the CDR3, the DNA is TGCAGCGTTGTACGCGGGACGACCTACAATGAGCAGTTCTTC.

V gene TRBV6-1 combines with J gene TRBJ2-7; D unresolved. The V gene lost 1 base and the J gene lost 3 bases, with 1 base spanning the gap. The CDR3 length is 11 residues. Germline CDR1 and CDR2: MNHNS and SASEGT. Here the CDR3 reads CASSEGYEQYF. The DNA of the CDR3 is TGTGCCAGCAGTGAAGGCTACGAGCAGTACTTC.

The CDR3 protein is CASRRDRGITDTQYF. The CDR3 DNA reads TGTGCCAGCAGGCGCGACAGGGGGATAACAGATACGCAGTATTTT. V gene TRBV28 combines with J gene TRBJ2-3; 9 bases are a match to TRBD1. Germline values: CDR1 MDHEN, CDR2 SYDVKM. Trimming cost V 6 bases and J 3 bases; bases outside gene matches: 7. This CDR3 has 15 amino acids. Based on the CDR3 plus reference TRBV28 and TRBJ2-3, the full variable domain is DVKVTQSSRYLVKRTGEKVFLECVQDMDHENMFWYRQDPGLGLRLIYFSYDVKMKEKGDIPEGYSVSREKKERFSLILESASTNQTSMYLCASRRDRGITDTQYFGPGTRLTVL.

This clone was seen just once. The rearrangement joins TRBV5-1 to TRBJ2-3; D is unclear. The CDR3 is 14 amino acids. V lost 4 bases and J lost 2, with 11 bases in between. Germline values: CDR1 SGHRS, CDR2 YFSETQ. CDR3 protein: CASSRDMNTDTQYF. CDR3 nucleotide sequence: TGCGCCAGCAGCCGCGACATGAACACAGATACGCAGTATTTT.

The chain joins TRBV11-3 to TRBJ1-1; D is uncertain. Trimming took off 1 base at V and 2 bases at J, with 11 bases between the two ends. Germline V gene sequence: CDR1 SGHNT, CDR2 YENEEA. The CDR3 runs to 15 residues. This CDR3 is CASSLVGRINTEAFF. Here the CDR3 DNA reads TGTGCCAGCAGCTTAGTCGGCAGGATAAACACTGAAGCTTTCTTT. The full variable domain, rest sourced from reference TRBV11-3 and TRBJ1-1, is EAGVVQSPRYKIIEKKQPVAFWCNPISGHNTLYWYLQNLGQGPELLIRYENEEAVDDSQLPKDRFSAERLKGVDSTLKIQPAELGDSAVYLCASSLVGRINTEAFFGQGTRLTVV.

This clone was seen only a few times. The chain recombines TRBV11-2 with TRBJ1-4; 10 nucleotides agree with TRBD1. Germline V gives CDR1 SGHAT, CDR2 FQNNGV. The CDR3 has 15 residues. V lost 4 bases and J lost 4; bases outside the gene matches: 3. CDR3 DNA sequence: TGTGCCAGCAGCTATGGACAGGGGGTTAATGAAAAACTGTTTTTT. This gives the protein CASSYGQGVNEKLFF.

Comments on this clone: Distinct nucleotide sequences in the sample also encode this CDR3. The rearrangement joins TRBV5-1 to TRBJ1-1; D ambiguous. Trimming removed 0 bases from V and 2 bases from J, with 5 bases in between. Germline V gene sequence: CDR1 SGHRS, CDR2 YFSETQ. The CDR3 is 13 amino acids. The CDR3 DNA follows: TGCGCCAGCAGCTTGGACAGTAACACTGAAGCTTTCTTT. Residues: CASSLDSNTEAFF.

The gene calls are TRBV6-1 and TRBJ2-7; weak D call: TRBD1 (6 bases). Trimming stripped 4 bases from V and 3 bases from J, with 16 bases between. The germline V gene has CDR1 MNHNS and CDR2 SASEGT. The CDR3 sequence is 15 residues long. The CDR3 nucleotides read TGTGCCAGCAGTGTACAGGGTACATTTGTCTACGAGCAGTACTTC. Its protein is CASSVQGTFVYEQYF.

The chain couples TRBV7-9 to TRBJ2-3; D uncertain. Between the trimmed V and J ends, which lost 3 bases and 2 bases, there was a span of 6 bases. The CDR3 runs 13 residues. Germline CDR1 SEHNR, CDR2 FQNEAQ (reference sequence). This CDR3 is CASSFGHTDTQYF. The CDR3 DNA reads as TGTGCCAGCAGCTTCGGGCACACAGATACGCAGTATTTT.

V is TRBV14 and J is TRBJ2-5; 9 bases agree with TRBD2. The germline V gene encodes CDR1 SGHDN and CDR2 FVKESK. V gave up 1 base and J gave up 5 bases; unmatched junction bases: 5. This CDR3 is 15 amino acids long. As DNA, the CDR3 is TGTGCCAGCAGCCAAGGCGGGGGGGCCTGGGAGACCCAGTACTTC. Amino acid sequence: CASSQGGGAWETQYF.

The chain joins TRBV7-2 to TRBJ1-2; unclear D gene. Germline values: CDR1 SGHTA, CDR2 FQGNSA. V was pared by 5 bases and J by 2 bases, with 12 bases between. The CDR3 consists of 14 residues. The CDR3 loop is CASSRPTENYGYTF. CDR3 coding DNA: TGTGCCAGCAGCCGTCCCACAGAGAACTATGGCTACACCTTC.

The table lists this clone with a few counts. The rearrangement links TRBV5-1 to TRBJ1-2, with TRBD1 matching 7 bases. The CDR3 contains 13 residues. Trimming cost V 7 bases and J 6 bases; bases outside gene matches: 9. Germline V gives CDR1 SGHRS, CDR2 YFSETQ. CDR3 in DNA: TGCGCCAGCGGCAGACAGGGACTAGATGGCTACACCTTC. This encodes CASGRQGLDGYTF.

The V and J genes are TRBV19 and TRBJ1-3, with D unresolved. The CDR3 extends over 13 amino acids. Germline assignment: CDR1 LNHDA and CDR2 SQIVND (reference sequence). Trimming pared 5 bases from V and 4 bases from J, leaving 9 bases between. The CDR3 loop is CASSPNHGNTIYF. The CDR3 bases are TGTGCCAGTAGTCCGAATCACGGAAACACCATATATTTT.

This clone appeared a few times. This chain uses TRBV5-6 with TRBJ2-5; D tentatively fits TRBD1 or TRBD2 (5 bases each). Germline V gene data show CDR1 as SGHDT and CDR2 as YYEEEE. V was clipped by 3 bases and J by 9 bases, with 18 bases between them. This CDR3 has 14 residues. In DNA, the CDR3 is TGTGCCAGCAGCTGGGGACGGGCGCGGGTGGCCCAGTACTTC. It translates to CASSWGRARVAQYF.

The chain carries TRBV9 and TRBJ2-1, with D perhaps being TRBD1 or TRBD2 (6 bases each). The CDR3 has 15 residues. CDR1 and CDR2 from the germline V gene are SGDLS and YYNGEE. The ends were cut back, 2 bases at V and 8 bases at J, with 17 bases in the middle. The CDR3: CASSVQTGGGYEQFF. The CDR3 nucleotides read TGTGCCAGCAGCGTCCAGACAGGAGGGGGGTATGAGCAGTTCTTC.

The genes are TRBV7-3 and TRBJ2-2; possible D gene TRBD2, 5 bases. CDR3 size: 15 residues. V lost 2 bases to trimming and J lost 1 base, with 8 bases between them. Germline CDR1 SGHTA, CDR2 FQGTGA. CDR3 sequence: CASSLSGMNTGELFF. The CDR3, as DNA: TGTGCCAGCAGCTTATCGGGGATGAACACCGGGGAGCTGTTTTTT.

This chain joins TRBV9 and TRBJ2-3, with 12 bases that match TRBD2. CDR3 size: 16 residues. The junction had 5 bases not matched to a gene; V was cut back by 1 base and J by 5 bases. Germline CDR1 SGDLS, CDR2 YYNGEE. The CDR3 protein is CASSVWTSGMGDTQYF. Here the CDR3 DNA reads TGTGCCAGCAGCGTATGGACTAGCGGGATGGGAGATACGCAGTATTTT.

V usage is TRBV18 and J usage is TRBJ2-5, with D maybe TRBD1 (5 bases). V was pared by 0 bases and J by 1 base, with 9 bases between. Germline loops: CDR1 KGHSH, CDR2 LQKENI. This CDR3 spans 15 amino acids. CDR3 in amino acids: CASSPPGRAQETQYF. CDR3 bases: TGTGCCAGCTCACCACCAGGCAGGGCCCAAGAGACCCAGTACTTC.

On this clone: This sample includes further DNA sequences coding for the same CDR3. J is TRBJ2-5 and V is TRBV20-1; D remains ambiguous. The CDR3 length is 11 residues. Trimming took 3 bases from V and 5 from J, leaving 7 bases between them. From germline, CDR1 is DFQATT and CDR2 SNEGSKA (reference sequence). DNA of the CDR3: TGCAGTGCTAGGGGCGAGGAGACCCAGTACTTC. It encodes CSARGEETQYF.

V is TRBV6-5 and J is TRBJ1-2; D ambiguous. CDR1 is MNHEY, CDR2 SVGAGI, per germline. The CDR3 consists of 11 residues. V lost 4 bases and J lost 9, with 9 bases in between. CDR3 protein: CASSFGKSYTF. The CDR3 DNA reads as TGTGCCAGCAGTTTCGGGAAAAGCTACACCTTC.

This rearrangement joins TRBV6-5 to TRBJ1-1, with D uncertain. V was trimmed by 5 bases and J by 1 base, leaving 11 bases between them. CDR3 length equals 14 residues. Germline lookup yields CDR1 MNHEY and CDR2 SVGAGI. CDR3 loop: CASSTRVANTEAFF. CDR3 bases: TGTGCCAGCAGTACGAGGGTCGCGAACACTGAAGCTTTCTTT.

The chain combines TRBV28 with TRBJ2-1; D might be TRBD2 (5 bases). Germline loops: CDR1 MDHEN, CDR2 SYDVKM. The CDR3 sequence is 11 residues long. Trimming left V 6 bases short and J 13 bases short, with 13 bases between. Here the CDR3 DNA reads TGTGCCAGCAGCCCTAGGGAGACTCAGTTCTTC. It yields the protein CASSPRETQFF.

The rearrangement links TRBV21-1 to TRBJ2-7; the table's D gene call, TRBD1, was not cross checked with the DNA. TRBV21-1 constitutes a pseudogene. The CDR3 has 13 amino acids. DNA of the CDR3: TGTGCCAGCAGGCGGGTCAGGGGCTACGAGCAGTACTTC. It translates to CASRRVRGYEQYF.